This entry is about one TCR beta chain. This specimen belongs to a study of patients and donors after allogeneic stem cell transplantation. TCRdb analysed the RT-PCR reads with MiXCR anew, one entry per CDR3 protein. The table lists 400,000 to 500,000 distinct CDR3 sequences, approximately 16% of them singletons. The CDR3 runs 13 residues. V lost 3 bases to trimming and J lost 2 bases, with 8 bases between them. Germline V CDR1 and CDR2: SEHNR, FQNEAQ (reference sequence). Sequencing was carried out using blood, either unsorted or a sorted T cell fraction (not recorded which). The origin of this receptor is a human donor who was either an allogeneic HSCT recipient or a stem cell or donor lymphocyte infusion donor (not recorded which). It is not recorded whose cells these are; they may come from a transplant donor. The V gene is TRBV7-9, the J gene TRBJ2-7; D is ambiguous. CDR3 region: CASSFRGTYEQYF. The CDR3 DNA reads TGTGCCAGCAGCTTCCGAGGAACCTACGAGCAGTACTTC.